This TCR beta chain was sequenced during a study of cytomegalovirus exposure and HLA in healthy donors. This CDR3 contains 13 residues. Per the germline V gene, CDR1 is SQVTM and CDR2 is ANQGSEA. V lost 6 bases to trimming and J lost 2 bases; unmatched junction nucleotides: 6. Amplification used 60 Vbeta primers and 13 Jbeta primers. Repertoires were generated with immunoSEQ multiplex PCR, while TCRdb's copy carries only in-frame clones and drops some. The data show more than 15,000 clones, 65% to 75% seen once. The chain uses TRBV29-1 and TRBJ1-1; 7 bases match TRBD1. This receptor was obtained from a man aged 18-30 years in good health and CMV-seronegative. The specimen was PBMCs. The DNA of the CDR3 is TGCAGCGTCCAGGGGGGACCCAACACTGAAGCTTTCTTT. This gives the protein CSVQGGPNTEAFF.